These T cell receptor beta chains were read from a single sample in a study of cytomegalovirus exposure and HLA in healthy donors. Method: immunoSEQ multiplex PCR; TCRdb's copy keeps in-frame clones and lacks some. In the table there are roughly 160,000 clones, around 85% of which are singletons. Sequencing used PBMCs. The origin of the receptors is a man aged 18 to 29 in good health and CMV-seropositive. CDR3s include the opening cysteine and the closing phenylalanine or tryptophan. The D gene is left open where the match is weak. Only some rows state a clone size, as once, few, many or a class for expanded clones.

CDR3 | DNA | length | D | size | J | V
CASSYHTTSTGELFF | TGTGCCAGCAGTTACCACACGACTAGTACCGGGGAGCTGTTTTTT | 15 | - | - | TRBJ2-2 | TRBV6-6
CARNRRETQYF | TGTGCCAGAAATAGGAGAGAGACCCAGTACTTC | 11 | - | - | TRBJ2-5 | TRBV27
CASTGGLAGSFMRETQYF | TGTGCCAGCACCGGGGGACTAGCGGGGTCCTTTATGAGAGAGACCCAGTACTTC | 18 | TRBD2 | - | TRBJ2-5 | TRBV7-9
CASSPALAGGSNEQFF | TGTGCCAGCAGCCCGGCCCTAGCGGGGGGTTCAAATGAGCAGTTCTTC | 16 | TRBD2 | - | TRBJ2-1 | TRBV5-5
CASSLSSGIATQYF | TGTGCCAGCAGTTTATCATCCGGGATAGCGACGCAGTATTTT | 14 | - | - | TRBJ2-3 | TRBV27
CASSLALDYEQYF | TGTGCTAGCAGCTTAGCTCTAGACTACGAGCAGTACTTC | 13 | - | once | TRBJ2-7 | TRBV7-7
CASRLRSGGGEDTQYF | TGTGCCAGTAGACTACGTAGCGGGGGGGGAGAAGATACGCAGTATTTT | 16 | TRBD2 | - | TRBJ2-3 | TRBV19
CASITEQGGPSRQYF | TGTGCCAGCATCACCGAACAGGGGGGACCTTCTCGGCAGTACTTC | 15 | TRBD1 | - | TRBJ2-5 | TRBV7-7
CASSFLVRTAYGYTF | TGTGCCAGCAGCTTCTTGGTCCGGACAGCCTATGGCTACACCTTC | 15 | - | few | TRBJ1-2 | TRBV7-9
CASSVALQETQYF | TGTGCCAGCAGCGTAGCACTCCAAGAGACCCAGTACTTC | 13 | - | once | TRBJ2-5 | TRBV9
CASRGTGRYGYTF | TGTGCCAGCAGGGGGACAGGGCGGTATGGCTACACCTTC | 13 | TRBD1 | - | TRBJ1-2 | TRBV27
CASSVAGGVSNEQFF | TGTGCCAGCAGCGTAGCTGGGGGGGTTTCCAATGAGCAGTTCTTC | 15 | TRBD2 | - | TRBJ2-1 | TRBV9
CASSQESSGRGVAEAFF | TGCGCCAGCAGCCAAGAGAGTTCCGGCAGGGGAGTTGCTGAAGCTTTCTTT | 17 | - | - | TRBJ1-1 | TRBV4-1
CATSVPGQGSQEQFF | TGTGCCACCAGTGTACCGGGACAGGGGTCCCAAGAGCAGTTCTTC | 15 | TRBD1 | - | TRBJ2-1 | TRBV15
CASSFTGGGGNQPQHF | TGTGCCAGCAGTTTCACGGGGGGGGGAGGGAATCAGCCCCAGCATTTT | 16 | - | - | TRBJ1-5 | TRBV27
CASSQDHGSSYEQYF | TGCGCCAGCAGCCAAGATCACGGGTCTTCCTACGAGCAGTACTTC | 15 | - | - | TRBJ2-7 | TRBV4-3
CASSYDAYEQYF | TGTGCCAGCAGTTACGATGCCTACGAGCAGTACTTC | 12 | - | once | TRBJ2-7 | TRBV6-5
CASSVTGSSGNTIYF | TGTGCCAGCAGTGTCACAGGGTCATCTGGAAACACCATATATTTT | 15 | - | once | TRBJ1-3 | TRBV27
CASSLDSGRRGYTF | TGTGCCAGCAGCTTAGATTCGGGGAGACGGGGCTACACCTTC | 14 | - | - | TRBJ1-2 | TRBV11-2
CASSPRDRVEETQYF | TGTGCCAGCTCACCCCGGGACAGGGTGGAAGAGACCCAGTACTTC | 15 | TRBD1 | - | TRBJ2-5 | TRBV18
CASSVGRGPYNEQFF | TGTGCCAGCAGCGTTGGCAGGGGGCCTTACAATGAGCAGTTCTTC | 15 | TRBD1 | - | TRBJ2-1 | TRBV9
CASRLSGFETQYF | TGCGCCAGCAGGCTAAGCGGGTTCGAGACCCAGTACTTC | 13 | - | - | TRBJ2-5 | TRBV5-1
CAYNGGTYEQYF | TGTGCCTACAATGGTGGGACATACGAGCAGTACTTC | 12 | - | - | TRBJ2-7 | TRBV30
CASSLFLASRNEQFF | TGTGCCAGCAGCTTATTTTTGGCTAGCCGCAATGAGCAGTTCTTC | 15 | - | - | TRBJ2-1 | TRBV7-9
CASGLGVSYGYTF | TGTGCTAGTGGTTTAGGGGTGAGCTATGGCTACACCTTC | 13 | - | - | TRBJ1-2 | TRBV12-5
CASRPTGTNEKLFF | TGCGCCAGCCGACCGACAGGGACTAATGAAAAACTGTTTTTT | 14 | TRBD1 | - | TRBJ1-4 | TRBV5-1
CASSISATSTDTQYF | TGTGCCAGTAGTATAAGTGCGACTTCCACAGATACGCAGTATTTT | 15 | - | - | TRBJ2-3 | TRBV19
CASGDSLNTEAFF | TGTGCCAGCGGGGACAGTTTGAACACTGAAGCTTTCTTT | 13 | TRBD1 | - | TRBJ1-1 | TRBV9
CASSSKRGHFYNEQFF | TGTGCCAGCAGCTCTAAGCGGGGCCACTTCTACAATGAGCAGTTCTTC | 16 | TRBD2 | - | TRBJ2-1 | TRBV9
CASSVGVSRTDTQYF | TGTGCCAGCAGCGTAGGGGTTAGCCGCACAGATACGCAGTATTTT | 15 | - | - | TRBJ2-3 | TRBV9
CAISESRTYNEQFF | TGTGCCATCAGTGAATCCCGGACTTACAATGAGCAGTTCTTC | 14 | - | - | TRBJ2-1 | TRBV10-3
CASSDTVQPQHF | TGTGCCAGCAGTGATACGGTCCAGCCCCAGCATTTT | 12 | - | - | TRBJ1-5 | TRBV2
CASSIRGPPDTQYF | TGTGCCAGTAGTATCAGAGGGCCCCCAGATACGCAGTATTTT | 14 | - | - | TRBJ2-3 | TRBV19
CASSPSVRTGGYGYTF | TGTGCCAGCTCACCTTCCGTAAGGACAGGGGGCTATGGCTACACCTTC | 16 | TRBD1 | - | TRBJ1-2 | TRBV18
CASSPPSLATAYEQYF | TGTGCCAGCTCACCACCTAGTCTAGCGACTGCCTACGAGCAGTACTTC | 16 | - | - | TRBJ2-7 | TRBV18
CASSLLQGTNSPLHF | TGTGCCAGCAGCTTGTTGCAGGGTACGAATTCACCCCTCCACTTT | 15 | - | once | TRBJ1-6 | TRBV5-6
CASSFGQDYEQYF | TGTGCCAGCAGCTTTGGTCAGGACTACGAGCAGTACTTC | 13 | - | - | TRBJ2-7 | TRBV11-3
CASSPYAQGPVENTIYF | TGCGCCAGCAGCCCTTACGCCCAGGGTCCAGTTGAGAACACCATATATTTT | 17 | - | - | TRBJ1-3 | TRBV5-1
CASTNGQGYEQYF | TGTGCCAGTACCAACGGCCAGGGCTACGAGCAGTACTTC | 13 | - | once | TRBJ2-7 | TRBV19
CASSPRDRNTEAFF | TGTGCCAGCAGCCCCCGGGACAGGAACACTGAAGCTTTCTTT | 14 | TRBD1 | - | TRBJ1-1 | TRBV13
CASSLVRGMNTEAFF | TGTGCCAGCAGCTTGGTAAGGGGGATGAACACTGAAGCTTTCTTT | 15 | - | few | TRBJ1-1 | TRBV5-4
CASSQEWRGSTDTQYF | TGCGCCAGCAGCCAAGAGTGGCGGGGGAGCACAGATACGCAGTATTTT | 16 | TRBD2 | - | TRBJ2-3 | TRBV4-3
CARSLATRNRGAGKETQYF | TGTGCCAGAAGCTTGGCAACACGAAATCGGGGGGCTGGTAAAGAGACCCAGTACTTC | 19 | - | - | TRBJ2-5 | TRBV5-3
CASSLMADEQYF | TGCGCCAGCAGCTTGATGGCGGACGAGCAGTACTTC | 12 | - | - | TRBJ2-7 | TRBV5-1
CASGSVWGTGGTKTDTQYF | TGTGCCAGCGGTAGCGTATGGGGGACAGGGGGCACTAAGACAGATACGCAGTATTTT | 19 | TRBD1 | - | TRBJ2-3 | TRBV7-9
CASSIDFSGTSRLDTQYF | TGTGCCAGTAGTATAGATTTCTCTGGGACTAGCCGGTTGGATACGCAGTATTTT | 18 | TRBD2 | - | TRBJ2-3 | TRBV19
CASSEDRQEDIHF | TGTGCCAGCAGTGAAGACAGACAGGAGGACATCCATTTT | 13 | - | - | TRBJ1-5 | TRBV6-1
CASSLIAGVTGELFF | TGTGCCAGCAGCTTAATAGCGGGGGTAACCGGGGAGCTGTTTTTT | 15 | TRBD2 | - | TRBJ2-2 | TRBV11-2
CASSRQGQHEQFF | TGCGCCAGCAGCCGACAGGGTCAACATGAGCAGTTCTTC | 13 | TRBD1 | - | TRBJ2-1 | TRBV4-3
CASSAGGGFQETQYF | TGTGCCAGCAGCGCGGGGGGGGGATTTCAAGAGACCCAGTACTTC | 15 | TRBD2 | - | TRBJ2-5 | TRBV9
CASRVRGSHEQYF | TGTGCCAGCAGAGTCAGGGGTTCGCACGAGCAGTACTTC | 13 | - | - | TRBJ2-7 | TRBV2
CASSTSGTGYHEQYF | TGCGCCAGCAGCACTTCCGGGACAGGGTACCACGAGCAGTACTTC | 15 | TRBD1 | - | TRBJ2-7 | TRBV5-1
CASQVTGGDSPLHF | TGCGCCAGTCAAGTAACAGGGGGCGATTCACCCCTCCACTTT | 14 | TRBD1 | - | TRBJ1-6 | TRBV5-1
CASRNRGPGNSPLHF | TGTGCCAGCAGGAACAGGGGTCCCGGTAATTCACCCCTCCACTTT | 15 | TRBD1 | - | TRBJ1-6 | TRBV6-6